The rows below give T cell receptor beta chains drawn from one sample of a study of T cell changes during pregnancy in multiple sclerosis. Clones were sequenced by immunoSEQ multiplex PCR, and TCRdb holds only the in-frame ones, with some missing. Among approximately 27,000 clones listed, approximately 90% were seen once. The sample here was CD4+ T cells from peripheral blood mononuclear cells, taken in the first trimester of pregnancy. The receptors shown here come from a female donor with multiple sclerosis, enrolled in a pregnancy study. CDR3s include the opening cysteine and the closing phenylalanine or tryptophan. The D gene is left open where the match is weak. Where a row states a size, it is once, few, many or the class of an expanded clone; other rows omit it.

D: TRBD1; V: TRBV7-9; J: TRBJ1-5; size: -; DNA: TGTGCCAGCAGCCCTGGACAGGGGGATCAGCCCCAGCATTTT; CDR3: CASSPGQGDQPQHF
D: TRBD1; V: TRBV4-3; J: TRBJ1-2; size: -; DNA: TGCGCCAGCAGCCAGTCATTCACAGGGGGCGAGTATGGCTACACCTTC; CDR3: CASSQSFTGGEYGYTF
D: -; V: TRBV28; J: TRBJ1-1; size: -; DNA: TGTGCCAGCAGTTTATATGGGGCCCCCGGGGCTTTCTTT; CDR3: CASSLYGAPGAFF
D: -; V: TRBV18; J: TRBJ1-2; size: -; DNA: TGTGCCAGCTCACCGTATCAAGCGTATGGCTACACCTTC; CDR3: CASSPYQAYGYTF
D: TRBD1; V: TRBV6-5; J: TRBJ1-6; size: -; DNA: TGTGCCAGCAGTTTCAGCCGGGACAGGGAAGGGTCACCCCTCCACTTT; CDR3: CASSFSRDREGSPLHF
D: -; V: TRBV7-2; J: TRBJ1-5; size: -; DNA: TGTGCCAGCAGCGCAGACACAGGGCTCGGTCAGCCCCAGCATTTT; CDR3: CASSADTGLGQPQHF
D: -; V: TRBV19; J: TRBJ2-7; size: -; DNA: TGTGCCAGTAGTGTCAGAAGTGACGCAATACAGGGAAGCGAGCAGTACTTC; CDR3: CASSVRSDAIQGSEQYF
D: -; V: TRBV7-8; J: TRBJ2-4; size: few; DNA: TGTGCCAGCAGCTTAGCGGAGGGGGCGTGGAACATTCAGTACTTC; CDR3: CASSLAEGAWNIQYF
D: -; V: TRBV9; J: TRBJ1-1; size: -; DNA: TGTGCCAGCAGCGCCAGGGTGCGAGACACTGAAGCTTTCTTT; CDR3: CASSARVRDTEAFF
D: -; V: TRBV2; J: TRBJ1-2; size: -; DNA: TGTGCCAGCAGTGAAGCTTTCGCGGTGGAGATTTATGGCTACACCTTC; CDR3: CASSEAFAVEIYGYTF
D: -; V: TRBV9; J: TRBJ1-6; size: -; DNA: TGTGCCAGCAGCGTAGATGGTATTCCTGTCGGTTCACCCCTCCACTTT; CDR3: CASSVDGIPVGSPLHF
D: -; V: TRBV9; J: TRBJ1-2; size: once; DNA: TGTGCCAGCAGCGTCGGTGAGAGAGGATCTGGCTACACCTTC; CDR3: CASSVGERGSGYTF
D: -; V: TRBV11-2; J: TRBJ1-2; size: -; DNA: TGTGCCAGCAGCTTCTCTCGACACGGCTACACCTTC; CDR3: CASSFSRHGYTF
D: -; V: TRBV5-4; J: TRBJ1-2; size: -; DNA: TGTGCCAGCAGCTTGGCTCCGGCAGGCTATGGCTACACCTTC; CDR3: CASSLAPAGYGYTF
D: -; V: TRBV7-2; J: TRBJ1-1; size: once; DNA: TGTGCCAGCAGCGCAAACACCTTCGGGGTCGGTGAAGCTTTCTTT; CDR3: CASSANTFGVGEAFF
D: TRBD1; V: TRBV18; J: TRBJ1-5; size: -; DNA: TGTGCCAGCTCACCAGCGGACAGGGGGGGTCAGCCCCAGCATTTT; CDR3: CASSPADRGGQPQHF
D: TRBD1; V: TRBV4-3; J: TRBJ2-7; size: -; DNA: TGCGCCAGCAGCCACCAAAGGGGACAGGGGACCTCCTACGAGCAGTACTTC; CDR3: CASSHQRGQGTSYEQYF
D: TRBD1; V: TRBV6-5; J: TRBJ1-1; size: -; DNA: TGTGCCAGCAGAGTAAACAGGGGCACTGAAGCTTTCTTT; CDR3: CASRVNRGTEAFF
D: TRBD1; V: TRBV10-3; J: TRBJ2-5; size: few; DNA: TGTGCCATCAGTGAGTCGACAGGGGTTACAGAGACCCAGTACTTC; CDR3: CAISESTGVTETQYF
D: -; V: TRBV11-3; J: TRBJ2-1; size: -; DNA: TGTGCCAGCAGCTTAGGCGATAGCTCCTACAATGAGCAGTTCTTC; CDR3: CASSLGDSSYNEQFF
D: -; V: TRBV5-6; J: TRBJ1-4; size: once; DNA: TGTGCCAGCAGCTTGGGACAGCCAAATGAAAAACTGTTTTTT; CDR3: CASSLGQPNEKLFF
D: TRBD1; V: TRBV9; J: TRBJ1-6; size: -; DNA: TGTGCCAGCAGCCGACAGGGGAGCTCCTATAATTCACCCCTCCACTTT; CDR3: CASSRQGSSYNSPLHF
D: TRBD1; V: TRBV7-3; J: TRBJ1-1; size: -; DNA: TGTGCCAGCAGCTACGACAGGGATACTGAAGCTTTCTTT; CDR3: CASSYDRDTEAFF
D: -; V: TRBV4-3; J: TRBJ1-4; size: -; DNA: TGCGCCAGCAGCCAAGATTTCGGGGGATTGACTAATGAAAAACTGTTTTTT; CDR3: CASSQDFGGLTNEKLFF
D: -; V: TRBV14; J: TRBJ2-1; size: -; DNA: TGTGCCAGCAGCCAGGGGGGGGGCCTGAATGAGCAGTTCTTC; CDR3: CASSQGGGLNEQFF
D: -; V: TRBV6-5; J: TRBJ2-1; size: -; DNA: TGTGCCAGCAGTGCTCCGTCCGGGAATGAGCAGTTCTTC; CDR3: CASSAPSGNEQFF
D: -; V: TRBV29-1; J: TRBJ2-2; size: -; DNA: TGCAGCGTAATACAGGGAATGAACACCGGGGAGCTGTTTTTT; CDR3: CSVIQGMNTGELFF
D: -; V: TRBV7-2; J: TRBJ2-7; size: -; DNA: TGTGCCAGCAGCTTTATGCTCTCCGGGGAGCAGTACTTC; CDR3: CASSFMLSGEQYF
D: -; V: TRBV7-8; J: TRBJ2-5; size: -; DNA: TGTGCCAGCAGCTCCGGAGGAGAGACCCAGTACTTC; CDR3: CASSSGGETQYF
D: TRBD1; V: TRBV2; J: TRBJ1-5; size: -; DNA: TGTGCCAGCAGGGGACAGGGTGGTCAGCCCCAGCATTTT; CDR3: CASRGQGGQPQHF
D: -; V: TRBV2; J: TRBJ2-1; size: -; DNA: TGTGCCAGCACCGGACAGGGTGGAAGCGGGGATGGTGGGCAGTTCTTC; CDR3: CASTGQGGSGDGGQFF
D: TRBD2; V: TRBV4-2; J: TRBJ2-7; size: -; DNA: TGTGCCAGCAGCCAGGTAGCGGGGCTTTCCTACGAGCAGTACTTC; CDR3: CASSQVAGLSYEQYF
D: TRBD1; V: TRBV9; J: TRBJ1-1; size: -; DNA: TGTGCCAGCAGCCCTCGACAGGGCGGTAGGGCTTTCTTT; CDR3: CASSPRQGGRAFF
D: -; V: TRBV5-4; J: TRBJ1-1; size: -; DNA: TGTGCCAGCAGCTCCCCCGGGCAGGGAAACACTGAAGCTTTCTTT; CDR3: CASSSPGQGNTEAFF
D: -; V: TRBV19; J: TRBJ1-1; size: few; DNA: TGTGCCAGCAGGGGACTGAACACTGAAGCTTTCTTT; CDR3: CASRGLNTEAFF
D: TRBD1; V: TRBV5-4; J: TRBJ1-1; size: -; DNA: TGTGCCAGCAGCCCGGGACAGTTTAACACTGAAGCTTTCTTT; CDR3: CASSPGQFNTEAFF
D: TRBD1; V: TRBV15; J: TRBJ2-1; size: -; DNA: TGTGCCACCAGCAGGGACAGGGGTGTTACCGATGAGCAGTTCTTC; CDR3: CATSRDRGVTDEQFF
D: TRBD1; V: TRBV10-3; J: TRBJ1-2; size: -; DNA: TGTGCCACCAGAGCGACAGGGGGGTCCGCCTATGGCTACACCTTC; CDR3: CATRATGGSAYGYTF
D: -; V: TRBV5-4; J: TRBJ1-1; size: -; DNA: TGTGCCAGCAGCCCTGGCGGGGGGCGTATGAACACTGAAGCTTTCTTT; CDR3: CASSPGGGRMNTEAFF
D: TRBD1; V: TRBV18; J: TRBJ1-4; size: -; DNA: TGTGCCAGCTCGGGCCCGAACAGGGGCTTTTCAACTAATGAAAAACTGTTTTTT; CDR3: CASSGPNRGFSTNEKLFF
D: -; V: TRBV6-5; J: TRBJ1-2; size: -; DNA: TGTGCCAGCACCCGGGGGGGGCCTAACTATGGCTACACCTTC; CDR3: CASTRGGPNYGYTF
D: TRBD1; V: TRBV11-2; J: TRBJ2-7; size: -; DNA: TGTGCCAGCAGCGCCAGGGGGCTAGTGTCCTACGAGCAGTACTTC; CDR3: CASSARGLVSYEQYF
D: TRBD1; V: TRBV29-1; J: TRBJ1-2; size: -; DNA: TGCAGCGTTGATGCCGGACAGGGGGCGAGCTTCTATGGCTACACCTTC; CDR3: CSVDAGQGASFYGYTF
D: -; V: TRBV11-3; J: TRBJ2-7; size: -; DNA: TGTGCCAGCAGCTTAAGAGGTGATTACGAGCAGTACTTC; CDR3: CASSLRGDYEQYF
D: -; V: TRBV18; J: TRBJ1-4; size: -; DNA: TGTGCCAGCTCACCGGACACCGAGTTTGAAAAACTGTTTTTT; CDR3: CASSPDTEFEKLFF
D: -; V: TRBV7-3; J: TRBJ1-1; size: -; DNA: TGTGCCAGCAGCTTAGAGGAGGACACTGAAGCTTTCTTT; CDR3: CASSLEEDTEAFF
D: -; V: TRBV9; J: TRBJ1-1; size: -; DNA: TGTGCCAGCAGCGTATCGGCCGAACGGGGCACTGAAGCTTTCTTT; CDR3: CASSVSAERGTEAFF
D: -; V: TRBV10-3; J: TRBJ2-3; size: once; DNA: TGTGCCATCAGGGACAGTCCTGATACGCAGTATTTT; CDR3: CAIRDSPDTQYF
D: TRBD1; V: TRBV5-4; J: TRBJ1-6; size: -; DNA: TGTGCCAGCAGCTTCGGGACAGGGGGACCTTCACCCCTCCACTTT; CDR3: CASSFGTGGPSPLHF
D: -; V: TRBV21-1; J: TRBJ1-6; size: -; DNA: TGTGCCAGCAGCAAAGTTTCGAGACAGACAAATTCACCCCTCCACTTT; CDR3: CASSKVSRQTNSPLHF
D: TRBD1; V: TRBV6-1; J: TRBJ1-5; size: -; DNA: TGTGCCAGACAGGGGGCCGGGGATCAGCCCCAGCATTTT; CDR3: CARQGAGDQPQHF
D: TRBD1; V: TRBV5-1; J: TRBJ1-2; size: few; DNA: TGCGCCAGCAGCTTCCTGCCGGGACAGAGCTACACCTTC; CDR3: CASSFLPGQSYTF